This TCR beta chain came from a study of cytomegalovirus exposure and HLA in healthy donors. Losses at the gene ends were 6 bases for V and 0 bases for J; bases not matched to a gene: 5. The CDR3 contains 17 residues. CDR1 and CDR2 (germline): KGHSH, LQKENI. The study, taken as a whole, reports: The study labeled 164 TCR beta chains cytomegalovirus-associated. Later analysis showed TCR association rates varying by HLA locus, highest for DRB1 and lowest for HLA-C.

Only a few counts were recorded for this clone. As yet, its antigen is unknown. Researchers ran the PCR with 60 Vbeta and 13 Jbeta primers. The table came from immunoSEQ multiplex PCR; TCRdb's copy has only in-frame clones and leaves some out. The sample contains around 150,000 clones, roughly 76% of which appear only once. This sequence joins TRBV18 and TRBJ2-6; 10 nucleotides match TRBD1. The material sequenced was PBMCs. The clonotype originates from a human donor in good health. The CDR3 DNA reads as TGTGCCAGCTCCCGGGGACAGGGGAACTCTGGGGCCAACGTCCTGACTTTC. It is translated as CASSRGQGNSGANVLTF.